What follows are 9 T cell receptor beta chains derived from one specimen sequenced in a study of spatial heterogeneity in lung cancer. Noted time point: sample taken at primary tumor resection. Unsorted whole RNA samples from tumor, nontumor lung or frozen PBMC were sequenced. TCRdb independently ran MiXCR on the 5' RACE reads; one entry per CDR3 protein. Seen here are more than 6,500 distinct CDR3 sequences, 4.5% to 6% observed once, and the top ten hold around 39%. Material: PBMCs, obtained at surgery. Receptor source: a male donor with early-stage non-small cell lung cancer.

The table lists this clonotype with many counts. The V call is TRBV6-2 or TRBV6-3, the J call TRBJ2-4; no clear D. Germline CDR1 and CDR2: MNHEY and SVGEGT. V lost 4 bases to trimming and J lost 9 bases, with 7 bases between them. The CDR3 contains 11 residues. CDR3 loop: CASSFGRIQYF. CDR3 DNA sequence: TGTGCCAGCAGTTTCGGACGCATTCAGTACTTC.

This clonotype appeared many times. The V gene is TRBV5-6, the J gene TRBJ2-4; 14 positions match TRBD2. Germline V gene sequence: CDR1 SGHDT, CDR2 YYEEEE. With V trimmed by 3 bases and J by 8 bases, 7 bases remained unmatched. The CDR3 is 16 residues long. In DNA, the CDR3 is TGTGCCAGCAGCTCCCGGACTAGCGGGAGGAACGACATTCAGTACTTC. Amino acids: CASSSRTSGRNDIQYF.

This clonotype came up a few times. V is TRBV30 and J is TRBJ1-2; D might be TRBD1 (6 bases). The CDR3 covers 11 residues. Trimming shortened V by 1 base and J by 10 bases, and 10 bases separated the two germline ends. From germline, CDR1 is GTSNPN and CDR2 SVGIG (reference sequence). CDR3 nucleotide sequence: TGTGCCTGGAGTGCGCACAGGGACTACACCTTC. Translation gives CAWSAHRDYTF.

By proportion, this clonotype is medium-sized (0.01 to 0.1%). The V and J genes are TRBV27 and TRBJ2-1, with D perhaps matching TRBD2 (5 bases). The germline CDR1 and CDR2 sequences are MNHEY and SMNVEV (reference sequence). V lost 5 bases, J lost 2 bases, and 10 bases lay in between. The CDR3 is 14 residues long. The CDR3 sequence is CASSPGSTYNEQFF. Written as DNA, the CDR3 is TGTGCCAGCAGTCCGGGGTCCACCTACAATGAGCAGTTCTTC.

This clonotype was picked up many times. CDR3 loop: CASSPTSGASYEQYF. The DNA of the CDR3 is TGTGCCAGCAGCCCCACTAGCGGGGCCTCCTACGAGCAGTACTTC. V usage is TRBV11-2 and J usage is TRBJ2-7; 10 positions agree with TRBD2. This CDR3 is 15 amino acids long. Germline V lookup: CDR1 SGHAT, CDR2 FQNNGV. With V trimmed by 5 bases and J by 0 bases, 4 bases remained unmatched.

In its sample, this clonotype was seen many times. The CDR3 reads CASSVDVRDTEAFF. CDR3 bases: TGTGCCAGCAGCGTAGATGTCAGGGACACTGAAGCTTTCTTT. This chain uses TRBV9 with TRBJ1-1; D possibly corresponds to TRBD1 (5 bases). The ends were cut back, 0 bases at V and 3 bases at J, with 9 bases in the middle. This CDR3 region has 14 residues. Germline-derived CDR1 and CDR2 are SGDLS and YYNGEE.

This clonotype was counted many times. The chain combines TRBV4-1 with TRBJ2-7, with TRBD1 identical over 7 bases. V shed 1 base and J 2 bases; nucleotides not matched to a gene: 5. Germline lookup yields CDR1 MGHRA and CDR2 YSYEKL. CDR3 size: 15 residues. CDR3 sequence reads: CASSQGQGETYEQYF. DNA of the CDR3: TGCGCCAGCAGCCAAGGACAGGGAGAGACCTACGAGCAGTACTTC.

This clonotype has ten or more counts. The V call is TRBV10-3, the J call TRBJ2-7; 7 bases match TRBD1. CDR1 and CDR2 (germline): ENHRY, SYGVKD. CDR3 length equals 16 residues. The J segment lost 0 bases and the V segment lost 0 bases, leaving 5 bases of the junction unmatched. The CDR3 protein is CAISESKDRSSYEQYF. The DNA for the CDR3 is TGTGCCATCAGTGAGTCGAAGGACAGGTCCTCCTACGAGCAGTACTTC.

In its sample, this clonotype was seen many times. This chain links TRBV7-2 with TRBJ2-7; D is uncertain. CDR3 length: 14 residues. V was clipped by 2 bases and J by 2 bases, with 10 bases between them. Germline V gene sequence: CDR1 SGHTA, CDR2 FQGNSA. The CDR3 DNA is TGTGCCAGCAGCTTATATGGTGGAACCTACGAGCAGTACTTC. Its protein is CASSLYGGTYEQYF.